A selection of T cell receptor beta chains follows, all from one sample in a study of blood T cell repertoires in COVID-19. Measured with immunoSEQ multiplex PCR; TCRdb has only the in-frame clones, and not every one. This sample yields some 220,000 clones, of which roughly four fifths are seen a single time; roughly 2.4% belongs to the top ten. The sequencing input was peripheral blood. These receptor sequences come from a woman aged 55-69 years with acute or convalescent COVID-19. The CDR3 runs from the conserved cysteine through the conserved F or W. The D gene is left open where the match is weak. Size is omitted from some rows. Given values are once, few, many or a class for expanded clones.

v_call: TRBV6-2/TRBV6-3
j_call: TRBJ1-5
d_call: TRBD1
clone_size: NA
cdr3_nt: TGTGCCAGCAGTCACGGGGGACAGAGAGTTCAGCCCAATCAGCCCCAGCATTTT
cdr3_aa: CASSHGGQRVQPNQPQHF

v_call: TRBV18
j_call: TRBJ2-2
d_call: NA
clone_size: NA
cdr3_nt: TGTGCCAGCTCACCAATTTTGCAGGGTACCGGGGAGCTGTTTTTT
cdr3_aa: CASSPILQGTGELFF

v_call: TRBV18
j_call: TRBJ1-1
d_call: TRBD1
clone_size: NA
cdr3_nt: TGTGCCAGCTCACCCGGGATTGGACAGGCGACTGAAGCTTTCTTT
cdr3_aa: CASSPGIGQATEAFF

v_call: TRBV5-4
j_call: TRBJ1-6
d_call: NA
clone_size: once
cdr3_nt: TGTGCCAGCAGCTTGATCAGTAACAATTCACCCCTCCACTTT
cdr3_aa: CASSLISNNSPLHF

v_call: TRBV9
j_call: TRBJ1-5
d_call: NA
clone_size: few
cdr3_nt: TGTGCCAGCAGCCTGGGGCTAGGGCAGCCCCAGCATTTT
cdr3_aa: CASSLGLGQPQHF

v_call: TRBV7-2
j_call: TRBJ2-7
d_call: NA
clone_size: NA
cdr3_nt: TGTGCCAGCAGCTCCACGTCAGCCTACGAGCAGTACTTC
cdr3_aa: CASSSTSAYEQYF

v_call: TRBV7-9
j_call: TRBJ2-2
d_call: TRBD1
clone_size: NA
cdr3_nt: TGTGCCAGCAGAAACCAGAGGGGGCAGGACACCGGGGAGCTGTTTTTT
cdr3_aa: CASRNQRGQDTGELFF

v_call: TRBV29-1
j_call: TRBJ1-2
d_call: NA
clone_size: NA
cdr3_nt: TGCAGCGGCGGACAGCCCTCCTATGGCTACACCTTC
cdr3_aa: CSGGQPSYGYTF

v_call: TRBV6-2/TRBV6-3
j_call: TRBJ1-5
d_call: TRBD1
clone_size: NA
cdr3_nt: TGTGCCAGCAGTAACCGCGGGACAGGGGGCGGGAAGCCCCAGCATTTT
cdr3_aa: CASSNRGTGGGKPQHF

v_call: TRBV30
j_call: TRBJ2-7
d_call: NA
clone_size: NA
cdr3_nt: TGTGCCTGGAGTGGAGAGGGACTTCTCTACGAGCAGTACTTC
cdr3_aa: CAWSGEGLLYEQYF

v_call: TRBV19
j_call: TRBJ1-2
d_call: NA
clone_size: NA
cdr3_nt: TGTGCCAGTAGAGGGGCCACAAACTATGGCTACACCTTC
cdr3_aa: CASRGATNYGYTF

v_call: TRBV30
j_call: TRBJ1-3
d_call: NA
clone_size: NA
cdr3_nt: TGTGCCTGGAGTACAGGGCCTGGAAACACCATATATTTT
cdr3_aa: CAWSTGPGNTIYF

v_call: TRBV5-1
j_call: TRBJ2-2
d_call: NA
clone_size: NA
cdr3_nt: TGCGCCAGCAGAAGACAGGCGAACACCGGGGAGCTGTTTTTT
cdr3_aa: CASRRQANTGELFF